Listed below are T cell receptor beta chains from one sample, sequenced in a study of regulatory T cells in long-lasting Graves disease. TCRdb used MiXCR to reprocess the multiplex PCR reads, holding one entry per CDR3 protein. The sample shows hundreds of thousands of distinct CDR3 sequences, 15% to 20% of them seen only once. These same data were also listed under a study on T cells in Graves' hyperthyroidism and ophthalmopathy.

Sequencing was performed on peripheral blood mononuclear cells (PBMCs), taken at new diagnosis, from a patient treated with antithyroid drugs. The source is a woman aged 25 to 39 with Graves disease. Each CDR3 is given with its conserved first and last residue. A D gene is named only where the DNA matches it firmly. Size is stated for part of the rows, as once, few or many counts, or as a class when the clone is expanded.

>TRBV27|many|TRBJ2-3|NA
TGTGCCAGCAGTTTCCTCCCGGACCCCGCCAGCACAGATACGCAGTATTTT
CASSFLPDPASTDTQYF
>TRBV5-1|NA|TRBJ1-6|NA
TGCGCCAGCAGCCTGGACCTGGACAGTCATCGGAATTCACCCCTCCACTTT
CASSLDLDSHRNSPLHF
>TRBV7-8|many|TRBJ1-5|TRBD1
TGTGCCAGCAGCATTACAGGGGACTTACGGTATCAGCCCCAGCATTTT
CASSITGDLRYQPQHF
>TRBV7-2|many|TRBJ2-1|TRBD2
TGTGCCAGCAGCCGGACTAGCGGCAACAATGAGCAGTTCTTC
CASSRTSGNNEQFF
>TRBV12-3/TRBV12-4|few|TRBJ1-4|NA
TGTGCCAGCAGTTTAATTCGGGGGGTGAATGAAAAACTGTTTTTT
CASSLIRGVNEKLFF
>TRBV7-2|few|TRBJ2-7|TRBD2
TGTGCCAGCAGCTTAATGCGCGGGGGGTACGAGCAGTACTTC
CASSLMRGGYEQYF
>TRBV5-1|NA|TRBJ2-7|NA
TGTGCCAGCTCACCAAGGACAGAGTCCTACGAGCAGTACTTC
CASSPRTESYEQYF
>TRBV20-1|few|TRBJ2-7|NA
TGCAGTGCTAGGGGGGCGCGAACGGTATATGAGCAGTACTTC
CSARGARTVYEQYF
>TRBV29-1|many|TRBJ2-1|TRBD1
TGCAGCGTTGAAGATAGACAGGGGGATGAGCAGTTCTTC
CSVEDRQGDEQFF
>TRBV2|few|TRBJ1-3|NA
TGTGCCAGCAGTGAAGCTGGGAGCTCTGGAAACACCATATATTTT
CASSEAGSSGNTIYF
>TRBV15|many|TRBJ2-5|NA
TGTGCCACCAGCAGAAGTGAGACCCAGTACTTC
CATSRSETQYF
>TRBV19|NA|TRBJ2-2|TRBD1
TGTGCCAGTAAACAGGGGTATCCGAACACCGGGGAGCTGTTTTTT
CASKQGYPNTGELFF
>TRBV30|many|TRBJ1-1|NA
TGTGCCTGGACCACCCAGAAGAACACTGAAGCTTTCTTT
CAWTTQKNTEAFF
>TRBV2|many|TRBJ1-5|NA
TGTGCCAGCAGCCCGGGACGAGTGAATCAGCCCCAGCATTTT
CASSPGRVNQPQHF
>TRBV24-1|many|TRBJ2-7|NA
TGTGCCACCAGTGACAGTTCCTACGAGCAGTACTTC
CATSDSSYEQYF
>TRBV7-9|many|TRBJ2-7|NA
TGTGCCAGCAGCTTAGTATCCGCGGCCTCCTACGAGCAGTACTTC
CASSLVSAASYEQYF
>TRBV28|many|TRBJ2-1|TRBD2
TGTGCCAGCAGTTTTCTGCTAGCGGGAATCAACAATGAGCAGTTCTTC
CASSFLLAGINNEQFF
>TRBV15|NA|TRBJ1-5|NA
TGTGCCACCAGCAGAGATAGGGCCGGGGTGCAGCCCCAGCATTTT
CATSRDRAGVQPQHF
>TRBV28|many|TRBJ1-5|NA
TGTGCCAGCAGTTTATTGCCCGGTGGAGGTGTCAATCAGCCCCAGCATTTT
CASSLLPGGGVNQPQHF
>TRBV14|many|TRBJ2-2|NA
TGTGCCAGCAACGGGGGATGGGGCACCGGGGAGCTGTTTTTT
CASNGGWGTGELFF
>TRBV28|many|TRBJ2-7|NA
TGTGCCAGCATCAAGGGGGGTGAGCAGTACTTC
CASIKGGEQYF
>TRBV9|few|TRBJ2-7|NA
TGTGCCAGCAGCGTAGAGGGAGACGGTGAGCAGTACTTC
CASSVEGDGEQYF
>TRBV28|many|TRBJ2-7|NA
TGTGCCAGCAGTTCAGGGGTCACCTACGAGCAGTACTTC
CASSSGVTYEQYF
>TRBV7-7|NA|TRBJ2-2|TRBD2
TGTGCTAGCAGCTTATCGGCGGGAGATGCCGGGGAGCTGTTTTTT
CASSLSAGDAGELFF
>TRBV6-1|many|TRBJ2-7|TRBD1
TGTGCCAGCAGTCCCGGACAGGCGAATTACTACGAGCAGTACTTC
CASSPGQANYYEQYF
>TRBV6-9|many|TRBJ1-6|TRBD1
TGTGCCAGCAGTTACCGGCGCAGGGGGTATTCACCCCTCCACTTT
CASSYRRRGYSPLHF
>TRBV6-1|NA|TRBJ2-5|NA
TGTGCCGGACACCGGGACATAGGGGAGACCCAGTACTTC
CAGHRDIGETQYF
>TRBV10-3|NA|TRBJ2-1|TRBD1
TGTGCCATCAGTGGGGACAGGGCGGTCTACAATGAGCAGTTCTTC
CAISGDRAVYNEQFF
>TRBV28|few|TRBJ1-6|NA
TGTGCCACGACCGACTCCTATAATTCACCCCTCCACTTT
CATTDSYNSPLHF
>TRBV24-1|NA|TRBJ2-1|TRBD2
TGTGCCACCAGTGATCCCGCCGGGACAGGAAAAGAAGGACTAGCGGGAGATCGGCAGTTCTTC
CATSDPAGTGKEGLAGDRQFF
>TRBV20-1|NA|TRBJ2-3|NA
TGCAGTGCTAGGGGGACCTTTAGCACAGATACGCAGTATTTT
CSARGTFSTDTQYF
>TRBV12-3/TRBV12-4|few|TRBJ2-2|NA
TGTGCCAGCAGTTTGTTTGGGGACACCGGGGAGCTGTTTTTT
CASSLFGDTGELFF
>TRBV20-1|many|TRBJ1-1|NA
TGCAGTGCTCCCAACAGGGTAATGAACACTGAAGCTTTCTTT
CSAPNRVMNTEAFF